This T cell receptor beta chain was documented in a study of molecular identifiers for immune sequencing clone quantification. Study overall: Replicates involved a five-way split of RNA from approximately 20,000 or 100,000 naive CD8 cells, with sequencing of four.

Each library that profiled naive CD8 cells came from 20,000 to 1,000,000 sorted cells with 10%, 30% or 50% RNA. Methods described previously were used for bulk TCR libraries, and listed TCR primers were applied. A single record per CDR3 protein comes from TCRdb applying MiXCR to the PCR reads. The top ten clones hold less than 5% of a sample with 100,000 or so distinct CDR3 sequences, roughly a third of them seen once. This clonotype has more than one count but fewer than ten. The CDR3 loop spans 15 amino acids. Trimming left V 3 bases short and J 5 bases short, with 15 bases between. The receptor comes from a human donor in good health. Some libraries in this study had Jurkat cell RNA spiked in. The chain is built from TRBV12-3 or TRBV12-4 and TRBJ2-3; D perhaps matches TRBD1 (6 bases). Material: naive CD8+ T cells from blood, with Jurkat cell RNA spiked in. Subset defined: FACS-sorted CD8+CD4-CCR7+CD45RA+ naive T cells. The CDR3 DNA sequence: TGTGCCAGCAGTTTGGTTACGGGACACTTAGATACGCAGTATTTT. Amino acids: CASSLVTGHLDTQYF.